This T cell receptor beta chain is from a study of graft-versus-host responses after intestinal transplantation. Looking at the study overall: The recipients all started with anti-thymocyte globulin induction and then took tacrolimus and steroids for around three years.

Germline V gene sequence: CDR1 SGDLS, CDR2 YYNGEE. The CDR3 contains 14 residues. The V and J ends lost 2 bases and 1 base respectively, with 9 bases between them. Clones were sequenced by immunoSEQ multiplex PCR, and TCRdb holds only the in-frame ones, with some missing. The sample comprises about 97,000 clones, about nine tenths of which are singletons, and 15% to 20% rests with the top ten. The chain joins TRBV9 to TRBJ2-5; maybe TRBD2 (5 bases). This receptor was taken from a human patient who received an intestinal transplant, so some T cells may come from the graft donor. The sequencing here drew on PBMCs, taken just under 460 days after intestinal transplant. CDR3 sequence: CASSVDGIQETQYF. The CDR3 region has the DNA TGTGCCAGCAGCGTTGACGGGATCCAAGAGACCCAGTACTTC.